The present TCR beta chain was sequenced within a study of OX40 agonist ivuxolimab in advanced cancers. Whole-study findings and limits: Expanded clones were, on average, more numerous in CD8+ T cells than in CD4+.

In this sample, this clone turned up once. Its antigen remains unknown. Germline V lookup: CDR1 SGDLS, CDR2 YYNGEE. V lost 3 bases and J lost 4; bases outside the gene matches: 9. This CDR3 region has 15 residues. Method: immunoSEQ multiplex PCR; TCRdb's copy keeps in-frame clones and lacks some. This table has tens of thousands of clones, about 81% appearing once. The chain uses TRBV9 and TRBJ1-2; TRBD1 agrees at 7 bases. This TCR was sampled from an adult with an advanced solid tumor such as melanoma, head and neck, liver or kidney cancer. The material sequenced was CD4+ or CD8+ T cells sorted from blood, taken in a trial of the OX40 agonist ivuxolimab. CDR3: CASSEQLGTVYGYTF. CDR3 bases: TGTGCCAGCAGCGAGCAACTCGGGACAGTCTATGGCTACACCTTC.